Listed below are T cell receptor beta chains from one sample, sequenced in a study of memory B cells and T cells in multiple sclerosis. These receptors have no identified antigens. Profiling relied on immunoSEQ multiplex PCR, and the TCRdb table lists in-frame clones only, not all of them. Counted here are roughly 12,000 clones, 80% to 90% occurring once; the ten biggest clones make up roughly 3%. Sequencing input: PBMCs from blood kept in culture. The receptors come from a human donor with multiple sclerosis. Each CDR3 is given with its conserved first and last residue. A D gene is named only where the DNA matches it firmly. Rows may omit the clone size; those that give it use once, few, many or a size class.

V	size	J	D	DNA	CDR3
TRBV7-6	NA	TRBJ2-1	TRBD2	TGTGCCAGCAGCTTAAATGGACTAGCGGGGGGTTACAATGAGCAGTTCTTC	CASSLNGLAGGYNEQFF
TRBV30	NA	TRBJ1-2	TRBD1	TGTGCCTGGAGGGCCGGGACAGGCTTTTCGGATGGCTACACCTTC	CAWRAGTGFSDGYTF
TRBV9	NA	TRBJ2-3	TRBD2	TGTGCCAGCAGCCCCGGGGGGGGCGGGGGGTTTGGCACAGATACGCAGTATTTT	CASSPGGGGGFGTDTQYF
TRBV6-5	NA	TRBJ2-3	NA	TGTGCCAGCAGTTACTCGGGGCAGGGCACAGATACGCAGTATTTT	CASSYSGQGTDTQYF
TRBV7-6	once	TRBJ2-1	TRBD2	TGTGCCAGCAGCTTACGCGGGGGGCTCTCCTACAATGAGCAGTTCTTC	CASSLRGGLSYNEQFF
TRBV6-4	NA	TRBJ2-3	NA	TGTGCCAGCAGTGACTCTGGGGGGGCAGCAGATACGCAGTATTTT	CASSDSGGAADTQYF
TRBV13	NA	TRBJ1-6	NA	TGTGCCAGCAGCTTAGCCCAAGGGGCGGGCAATTCACCCCTCCACTTT	CASSLAQGAGNSPLHF
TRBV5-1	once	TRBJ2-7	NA	TGCGCCAGCAGCTTGTTAACAGGGACCTACGAGCAGTACTTC	CASSLLTGTYEQYF
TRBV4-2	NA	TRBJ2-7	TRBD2	TGTGCCAGCAGCCCGAGACTAGCGGGTGTTTACGAGCAGTACTTC	CASSPRLAGVYEQYF
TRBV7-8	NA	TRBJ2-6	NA	TGTGCCAGCAGCACACACAGGGTCTCTGGGGCCAACGTCCTGACTTTC	CASSTHRVSGANVLTF
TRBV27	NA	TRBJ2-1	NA	TGTGCCAGCAGTGGCAGTAAGAGCTCCTACAATGAGCAGTTCTTC	CASSGSKSSYNEQFF
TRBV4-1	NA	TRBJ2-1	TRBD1	TGCGCCAGCAGCGTGAGCTTGGACAGGGGAGAGTTCTTC	CASSVSLDRGEFF
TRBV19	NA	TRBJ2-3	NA	TGTGCCAGTAGTAGGACGGCGAGGAGGGCAGATACGCAGTATTTT	CASSRTARRADTQYF
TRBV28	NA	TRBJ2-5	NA	TGTGCCAGCAGTTCAACCGGGACCCATCAAGAGACCCAGTACTTC	CASSSTGTHQETQYF
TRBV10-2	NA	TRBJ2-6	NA	TGCGCCAGCAAAGAGCAGGGACTTGGGACCAACGTCCTGACTTTC	CASKEQGLGTNVLTF
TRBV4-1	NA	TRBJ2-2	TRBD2	TGCGCCAGCAGCCTCCTAGCGGGAGGAGCCAACGGGGAGCTGTTTTTT	CASSLLAGGANGELFF
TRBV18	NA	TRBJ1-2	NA	TGTGCCAGCTCACCAGTTGCGGGGGCGCTTGGCTATGGCTACACCTTC	CASSPVAGALGYGYTF
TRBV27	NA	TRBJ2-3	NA	TGTGCCAGCAGGCGCATAGGTACAGATACGCAGTATTTT	CASRRIGTDTQYF
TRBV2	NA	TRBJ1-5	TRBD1	TGTGCCAGCACTTACGACAGGGGGCAGAATCAGCCCCAGCATTTT	CASTYDRGQNQPQHF